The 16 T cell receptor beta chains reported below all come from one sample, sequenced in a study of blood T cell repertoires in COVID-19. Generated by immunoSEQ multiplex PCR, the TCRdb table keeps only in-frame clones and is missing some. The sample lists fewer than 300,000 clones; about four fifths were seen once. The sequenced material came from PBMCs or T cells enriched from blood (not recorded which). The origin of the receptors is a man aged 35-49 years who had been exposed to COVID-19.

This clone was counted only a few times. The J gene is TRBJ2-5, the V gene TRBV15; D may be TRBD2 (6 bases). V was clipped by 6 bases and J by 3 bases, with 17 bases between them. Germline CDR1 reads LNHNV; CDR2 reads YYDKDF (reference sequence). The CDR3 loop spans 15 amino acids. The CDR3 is CATRRSGPGEETQYF. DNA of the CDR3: TGTGCCACCAGAAGGAGCGGCCCGGGAGAAGAGACCCAGTACTTC.

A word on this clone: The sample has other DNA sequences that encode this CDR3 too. CDR3: CSVVRGTEAFF. In DNA form, the CDR3 reads TGCAGCGTTGTCAGGGGAACTGAAGCTTTCTTT. The V and J genes are TRBV29-1 and TRBJ1-1; possible D gene TRBD1, 6 bases. CDR1 SQVTM and CDR2 ANQGSEA come from the germline V gene. The CDR3 totals 11 residues. Trimming removed 4 bases at V and 5 bases at J, with 8 bases between.

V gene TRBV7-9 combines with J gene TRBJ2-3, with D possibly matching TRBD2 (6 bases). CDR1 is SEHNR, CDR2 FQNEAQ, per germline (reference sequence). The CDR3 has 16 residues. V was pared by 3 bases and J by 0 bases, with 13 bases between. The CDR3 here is CASSFSAGSSTDTQYF. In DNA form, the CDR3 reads TGTGCCAGCAGCTTCAGCGCGGGGTCTAGCACAGATACGCAGTATTTT.

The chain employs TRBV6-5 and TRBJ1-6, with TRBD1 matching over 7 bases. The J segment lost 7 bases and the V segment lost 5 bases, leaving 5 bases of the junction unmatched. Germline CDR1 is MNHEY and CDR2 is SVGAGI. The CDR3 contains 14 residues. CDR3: CASSPGTVNSPLHF. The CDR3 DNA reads TGTGCCAGCAGTCCCGGGACAGTAAATTCACCCCTCCACTTT.

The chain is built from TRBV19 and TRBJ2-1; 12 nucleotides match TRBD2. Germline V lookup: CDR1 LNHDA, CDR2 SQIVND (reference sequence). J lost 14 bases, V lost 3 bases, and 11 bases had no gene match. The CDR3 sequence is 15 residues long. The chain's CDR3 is CASSIPGLAGSLEFF. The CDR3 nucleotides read TGTGCCAGTAGTATTCCGGGACTAGCGGGTAGCCTGGAGTTCTTC.

The CDR3 DNA is TGTGCCTGGAGTGTGGGGGGTTCTCGTAATTCACCCCTCCACTTT. Amino acids: CAWSVGGSRNSPLHF. The rearrangement joins TRBV30 to TRBJ1-6, with a weak D call TRBD1 (5 bases). Germline V lookup: CDR1 GTSNPN, CDR2 SVGIG (reference sequence). This CDR3 comprises 15 residues. V gave up 0 bases and J gave up 6 bases, with 12 bases separating them.

DNA of the CDR3: TGTGCCAGCAGTTATATAAGCGGGACGACAGATACGCAGTATTTT. It yields the protein CASSYISGTTDTQYF. The gene calls are TRBV6-5 and TRBJ2-3; 7 bases are shared with TRBD2. Per the germline V gene, CDR1 is MNHEY and CDR2 is SVGAGI. V lost 3 bases to trimming and J lost 3 bases; unmatched junction nucleotides: 6. This CDR3 is built from 15 residues.

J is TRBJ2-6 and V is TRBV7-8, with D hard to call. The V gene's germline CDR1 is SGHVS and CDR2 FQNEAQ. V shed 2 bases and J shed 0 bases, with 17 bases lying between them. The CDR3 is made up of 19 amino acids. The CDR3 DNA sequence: TGTGCCAGCAGCTTATTAGGCAGGTTGTTCTACTCTGGGGCCAACGTCCTGACTTTC. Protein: CASSLLGRLFYSGANVLTF.

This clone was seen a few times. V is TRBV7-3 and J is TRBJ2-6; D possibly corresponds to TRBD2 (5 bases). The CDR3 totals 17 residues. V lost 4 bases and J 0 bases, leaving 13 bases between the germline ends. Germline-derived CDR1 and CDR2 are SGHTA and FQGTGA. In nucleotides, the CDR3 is TGTGCCAGCAGCTCCCCAACGGGGTACTCTGGGGCCAACGTCCTGACTTTC. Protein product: CASSSPTGYSGANVLTF.

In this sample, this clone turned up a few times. CDR3 DNA sequence: TGTGCCAGCAGCTTGGCCGCCAGCGCCTACGAGCAGTACTTC. Translated: CASSLAASAYEQYF. V and J are TRBV5-4 and TRBJ2-7; D ambiguous. Trimming took 0 bases from V and 2 from J, leaving 9 bases between them. CDR3 length: 14 residues. Germline CDR1 SGHNT, CDR2 YYREEE (reference sequence).

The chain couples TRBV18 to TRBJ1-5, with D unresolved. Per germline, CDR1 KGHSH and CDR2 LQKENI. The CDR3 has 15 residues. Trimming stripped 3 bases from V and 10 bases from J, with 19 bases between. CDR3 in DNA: TGTGCCAGCTCACCCGCTTCGGGTGCCGGCGAACCCCAGCATTTT. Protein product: CASSPASGAGEPQHF.

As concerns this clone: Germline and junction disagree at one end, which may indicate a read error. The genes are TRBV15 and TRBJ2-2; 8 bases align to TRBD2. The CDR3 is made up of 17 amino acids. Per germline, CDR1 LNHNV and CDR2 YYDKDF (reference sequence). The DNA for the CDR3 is TGTGCCACCAGCAGAAGGAGAGCGGGAGTGAACGCCGGGGAGCTGTTTTTT. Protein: CATSRRRAGVNAGELFF.

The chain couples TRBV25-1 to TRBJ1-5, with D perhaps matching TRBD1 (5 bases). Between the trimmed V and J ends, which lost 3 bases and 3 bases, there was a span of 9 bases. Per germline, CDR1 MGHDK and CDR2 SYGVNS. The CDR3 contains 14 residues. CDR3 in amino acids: CASSDQTVNQPQHF. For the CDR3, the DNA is TGTGCCAGCAGTGATCAGACAGTCAATCAGCCCCAGCATTTT.

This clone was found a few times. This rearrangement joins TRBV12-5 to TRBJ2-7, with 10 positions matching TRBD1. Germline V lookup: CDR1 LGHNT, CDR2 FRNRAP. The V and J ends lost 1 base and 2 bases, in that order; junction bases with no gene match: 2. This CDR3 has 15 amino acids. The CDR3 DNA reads TGTGCTAGTGGTTTGGGACAGGGGGCCCCCTACGAGCAGTACTTC. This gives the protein CASGLGQGAPYEQYF.

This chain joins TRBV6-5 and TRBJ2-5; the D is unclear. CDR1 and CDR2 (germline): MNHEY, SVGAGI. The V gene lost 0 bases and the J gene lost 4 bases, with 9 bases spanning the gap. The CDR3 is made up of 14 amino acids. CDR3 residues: CASSYSPYRETQYF. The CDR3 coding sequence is TGTGCCAGCAGTTACTCTCCCTACAGAGAGACCCAGTACTTC.

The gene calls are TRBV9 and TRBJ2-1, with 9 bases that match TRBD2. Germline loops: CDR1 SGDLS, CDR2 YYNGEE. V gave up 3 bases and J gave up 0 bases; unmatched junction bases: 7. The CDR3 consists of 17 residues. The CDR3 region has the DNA TGTGCCAGCAGCGGGCGCTTTAGCGGGAGCTCCTACAATGAGCAGTTCTTC. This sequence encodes CASSGRFSGSSYNEQFF.